The 22 T cell receptor beta chains listed next were all sequenced from one sample in a study of blood T cell repertoires in COVID-19. Measured with immunoSEQ multiplex PCR; TCRdb has only the in-frame clones, and not every one. The profile shows some 170,000 clones, about 80% of them singletons. The sequenced sample was peripheral blood. Source of these receptors: a woman in her forties or fifties with active or convalescent COVID-19.

This chain uses TRBV4-3 with TRBJ2-7; 8 bases are a match to TRBD2. The V and J ends lost 0 bases and 5 bases, in that order; junction bases with no gene match: 3. This CDR3 contains 14 residues. Germline-derived CDR1 and CDR2 are LGHNA and YSLEER. The CDR3 DNA is TGCGCCAGCAGCCAAGAACCCGGGGGGGACGAGCAGTACTTC. This codes for CASSQEPGGDEQYF.

J is TRBJ1-1 and V is TRBV27, with D hard to call. The germline V gene encodes CDR1 MNHEY and CDR2 SMNVEV (reference sequence). Trimming shortened V by 0 bases and J by 5 bases, and 16 bases separated the two germline ends. The CDR3 spans 16 residues. The CDR3 DNA sequence: TGTGCCAGCAGTTTATCGGTGGGGTACGCGGGTACTGAAGCTTTCTTT. This encodes CASSLSVGYAGTEAFF.

The V call is TRBV27, the J call TRBJ1-2; unclear D gene. This CDR3 spans 12 amino acids. V was pared by 6 bases and J by 0 bases, with 5 bases between. CDR1 and CDR2 (germline): MNHEY, SMNVEV (reference sequence). CDR3: CASRAANYGYTF. The CDR3 nucleotides are TGTGCCAGCAGGGCAGCTAACTATGGCTACACCTTC.

Only one count was recorded for this clone. This sequence joins TRBV28 and TRBJ1-2; 9 bases align to TRBD1. This CDR3 has 14 amino acids. V dropped 4 bases and J dropped 5; count of bases not matched to a gene: 5. The V gene's germline CDR1 is MDHEN and CDR2 SYDVKM. The CDR3 is CASSYRDRAYGYTF. CDR3 sequence (DNA): TGTGCCAGCAGTTACCGGGACAGGGCTTATGGCTACACCTTC.

The chain couples TRBV19 to TRBJ1-2, with TRBD1 as a possible D gene (6 bases). V shed 3 bases and J shed 7 bases, with 9 bases lying between them. The CDR3 has 12 residues. Germline lookup yields CDR1 LNHDA and CDR2 SQIVND (reference sequence). CDR3 in amino acids: CASSIPGAGYTF. The CDR3 DNA is TGTGCCAGTAGTATCCCAGGGGCTGGCTACACCTTC.

The chain links TRBV2 to TRBJ2-1, with 10 bases matching TRBD2. Losses at the gene ends were 0 bases for V and 15 bases for J; bases not matched to a gene: 11. Germline CDR1 and CDR2: SNHLY and FYNNEI. The CDR3 runs to 15 residues. CDR3 sequence: CASSEALAGEIGGFF. The CDR3 bases are TGTGCCAGCAGTGAAGCTCTAGCGGGAGAAATCGGGGGGTTCTTC. The full variable domain, in which reference TRBV2 and TRBJ2-1 provide the parts outside the CDR3, is EPEVTQTPSHQVTQMGQEVILRCVPISNHLYFYWYRQILGQKVEFLVSFYNNEISEKSEIFDDQFSVERPDGSNFTLKIRSTKLEDSAMYFCASSEALAGEIGGFFGPGTRLTVL.

V gene TRBV24-1 combines with J gene TRBJ2-1; 9 bases agree with TRBD1. This CDR3 has 17 residues. After removal of 6 bases from V and 5 bases from J, the junction contained 13 bases not matched to a gene. The germline V gene encodes CDR1 KGHDR and CDR2 SFDVKD. For the CDR3, the DNA is TGTGCCACCAGTAGAGCCCCCGGGACAGGGAGCGACAATGAGCAGTTCTTC. Its protein is CATSRAPGTGSDNEQFF.

The genes are TRBV18 and TRBJ1-2; a weak D match, TRBD1 (5 bases). The CDR3 spans 16 residues. The ends were cut back, 2 bases at V and 0 bases at J, with 13 bases in the middle. CDR1 is KGHSH and CDR2 is LQKENI in the germline V gene. This chain's CDR3 is CASSPGGNPANYGYTF. The CDR3 coding sequence is TGTGCCAGCTCACCAGGGGGGAATCCAGCTAACTATGGCTACACCTTC.

V is TRBV19 and J is TRBJ2-5; 13 nucleotides match TRBD2. This CDR3 spans 16 amino acids. Germline CDR1 is LNHDA and CDR2 is SQIVND (reference sequence). Trimming took 5 bases from V and 3 from J; bases not matched to a gene: 6. CDR3 coding DNA: TGTGCCAGTAGTCCCGCAACTAGCGGGGGGGAAGAGACCCAGTACTTC. Its protein is CASSPATSGGEETQYF.

This rearrangement joins TRBV15 to TRBJ2-2, with TRBD1 matching 9 bases. Trimming took 2 bases from V and 4 from J; bases not matched to a gene: 2. The germline V gene encodes CDR1 LNHNV and CDR2 YYDKDF (reference sequence). The CDR3 length is 15 residues. CDR3 nucleotides: TGTGCCACCAGCAGAACAGGGGGCGGCACCGGGGAGCTGTTTTTT. It yields the protein CATSRTGGGTGELFF.

This chain connects TRBV3-1 (or the pseudogene TRBV3-2) to TRBJ2-2; 11 bases are a match to TRBD2. V shed 1 base and J 5 bases; nucleotides not matched to a gene: 6. Germline V gene lookup returns CDR1 LGHDT and CDR2 YNNKEL (reference sequence). CDR3 size: 17 residues. DNA for the CDR3: TGTGCCAGCAGCCAAGGACTAGCGGGGCCGGGGACCGGGGAGCTGTTTTTT. As protein: CASSQGLAGPGTGELFF.

In its sample, this clone was seen once. The chain recombines TRBV7-9 with TRBJ2-3, with D unclear. The V gene lost 3 bases and the J gene lost 3 bases, with 4 bases spanning the gap. Germline V gene lookup returns CDR1 SEHNR and CDR2 FQNEAQ (reference sequence). This CDR3 is 12 amino acids long. CDR3: CASSLRTDTQYF. The CDR3, as DNA: TGTGCCAGCAGCTTGAGGACAGATACGCAGTATTTT.

This clone was counted between two and nine times. The chain links TRBV28 to TRBJ2-5; D ambiguous. CDR1 is MDHEN and CDR2 is SYDVKM in the germline V gene. The CDR3 is 11 residues long. V gave up 6 bases and J gave up 5 bases, with 7 bases separating them. CDR3: CASRRFETQYF. The CDR3 coding sequence is TGTGCCAGCAGGAGGTTTGAGACCCAGTACTTC. The whole variable domain, remainder taken from reference TRBV28 and TRBJ2-5, is DVKVTQSSRYLVKRTGEKVFLECVQDMDHENMFWYRQDPGLGLRLIYFSYDVKMKEKGDIPEGYSVSREKKERFSLILESASTNQTSMYLCASRRFETQYFGPGTRLLVL.

This chain uses TRBV12-2 with TRBJ1-2. TRBV12-2 is a known pseudogene. This CDR3 is built from 17 residues. The CDR3 region has the DNA TGTGCAAGTCGCTTAGCCGCGGGCCGAATCGCTAACTATGGCTACACCTTC. It codes for CASRLAAGRIANYGYTF.

The chain recombines TRBV4-2 with TRBJ2-7, with unresolved D. The CDR3 totals 14 residues. Germline CDR1 is LGHNA and CDR2 is YNFKEQ. Trimming removed 0 bases from V and 5 bases from J, with 11 bases in between. The CDR3 reads CASSQDLGRDEQYF. The DNA of the CDR3 is TGTGCCAGCAGCCAAGATCTGGGCCGCGACGAGCAGTACTTC.

As concerns this clone: Possible read error: a much larger clone is one base away. The rearrangement uses TRBV9 and TRBJ2-2, with 9 bases matching TRBD2. CDR1 and CDR2 from the germline V gene are SGDLS and YYNGEE. The CDR3 is 14 residues long. J lost 6 bases, V lost 6 bases, and 6 bases had no gene match. The CDR3 DNA is TGTGCCAGCAACGCGGGGGGGCGGCCCGGGGAGCTGTTTTTT. Its protein is CASNAGGRPGELFF.

The chain recombines TRBV6-4 with TRBJ2-3; 15 nucleotides match TRBD2. From germline, CDR1 is MRHNA and CDR2 SNTAGT. The CDR3 has 18 residues. The V segment lost 0 bases and the J segment 2 bases; nucleotides outside the gene matches: 3. The CDR3 spells CASSDSGLAGGPTDTQYF. In DNA form, the CDR3 reads TGTGCCAGCAGTGACTCGGGACTAGCGGGGGGTCCCACAGATACGCAGTATTTT.

V usage is TRBV6-1 and J usage is TRBJ2-3; 12 bases map to TRBD2. V was clipped by 2 bases and J by 1 base; unmatched bases: 4. Germline loops: CDR1 MNHNS, CDR2 SASEGT. This CDR3 has 17 amino acids. CDR3 DNA sequence: TGTGCCAGCAGTGAACTAGCGGGGGGGCGCGGCACAGATACGCAGTATTTT. Protein product: CASSELAGGRGTDTQYF.

The chain uses TRBV18 and TRBJ1-1; TRBD1 is a possible D gene (5 bases). The germline V and J ends were trimmed by 0 bases and 4 bases, with 21 bases remaining between them. CDR1 and CDR2 from the germline V gene are KGHSH and LQKENI. CDR3 length equals 18 residues. The CDR3 DNA is TGTGCCAGCTCACCACCAAATTGGTACCCAGGGCTTGGCACTGAAGCTTTCTTT. Protein sequence: CASSPPNWYPGLGTEAFF.

The V and J genes are TRBV28 and TRBJ1-5, with D unclear. Germline-derived CDR1 and CDR2 are MDHEN and SYDVKM. Trimming pared 8 bases from V and 4 bases from J, leaving 15 bases between. The CDR3 extends over 14 amino acids. This CDR3 reads CASRGPGQNQPQHF. The CDR3 coding sequence is TGTGCCAGCCGAGGGCCCGGGCAGAATCAGCCCCAGCATTTT.

The chain employs TRBV5-8 and TRBJ2-5; 13 nucleotides align to TRBD2. The V gene's germline CDR1 is SGHTS and CDR2 YDEGEE. V was pared by 3 bases and J by 1 base, with 6 bases of the junction left unmatched. The CDR3 is 17 amino acids. CDR3 nucleotide sequence: TGTGCCAGCAGCTCAGGACTAGCGGGGGAATTCCAAGAGACCCAGTACTTC. Translating gives CASSSGLAGEFQETQYF.

The chain combines TRBV28 with TRBJ2-7; 9 bases map to TRBD2. CDR3 length: 15 residues. Losses at the gene ends were 8 bases for V and 9 bases for J; bases not matched to a gene: 17. Per germline, CDR1 MDHEN and CDR2 SYDVKM. CDR3 in amino acids: CASSLRLAGEKRQYF. The CDR3 DNA is TGTGCCAGCTCCCTGAGGTTAGCGGGAGAGAAGCGGCAGTACTTC. The full variable domain, with the rest looked up from reference TRBV28 and TRBJ2-7, is DVKVTQSSRYLVKRTGEKVFLECVQDMDHENMFWYRQDPGLGLRLIYFSYDVKMKEKGDIPEGYSVSREKKERFSLILESASTNQTSMYLCASSLRLAGEKRQYFGPGTRLTVT.